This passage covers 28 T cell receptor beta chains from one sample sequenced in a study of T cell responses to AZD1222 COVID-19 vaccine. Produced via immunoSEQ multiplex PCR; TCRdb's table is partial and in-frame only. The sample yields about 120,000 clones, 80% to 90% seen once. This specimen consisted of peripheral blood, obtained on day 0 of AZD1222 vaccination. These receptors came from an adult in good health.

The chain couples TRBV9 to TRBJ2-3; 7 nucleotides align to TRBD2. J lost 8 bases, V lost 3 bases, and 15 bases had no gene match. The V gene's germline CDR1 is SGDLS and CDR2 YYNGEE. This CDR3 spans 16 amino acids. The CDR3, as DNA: TGTGCCAGCAGCGCCCGAGGAGCGGGGCCCACGGGTACGCAGTATTTT. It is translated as CASSARGAGPTGTQYF.

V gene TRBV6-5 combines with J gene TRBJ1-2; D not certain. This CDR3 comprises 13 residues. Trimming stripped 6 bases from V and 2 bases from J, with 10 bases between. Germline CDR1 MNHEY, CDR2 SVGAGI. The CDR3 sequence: CASSLQENYGYTF. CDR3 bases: TGTGCCAGCAGCCTCCAGGAGAACTATGGCTACACCTTC.

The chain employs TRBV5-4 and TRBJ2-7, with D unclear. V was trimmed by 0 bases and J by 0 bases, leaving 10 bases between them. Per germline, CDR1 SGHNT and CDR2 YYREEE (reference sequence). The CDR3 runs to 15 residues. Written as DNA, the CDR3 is TGTGCCAGCAGCTTGGATGGTCAGGCCTCCTACGAGCAGTACTTC. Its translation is CASSLDGQASYEQYF.

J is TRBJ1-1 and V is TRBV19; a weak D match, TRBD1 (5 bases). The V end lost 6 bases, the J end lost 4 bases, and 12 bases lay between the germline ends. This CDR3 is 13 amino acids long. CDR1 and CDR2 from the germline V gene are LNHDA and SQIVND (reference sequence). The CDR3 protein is CASSALGGTEAFF. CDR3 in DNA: TGTGCCAGTAGCGCTCTGGGGGGCACTGAAGCTTTCTTT.

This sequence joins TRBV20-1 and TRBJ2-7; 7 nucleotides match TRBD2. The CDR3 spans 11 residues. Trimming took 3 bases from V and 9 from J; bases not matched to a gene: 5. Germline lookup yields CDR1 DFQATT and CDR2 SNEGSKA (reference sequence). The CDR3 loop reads CSARSGTGQYF. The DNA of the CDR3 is TGCAGTGCTAGGAGCGGGACGGGGCAGTACTTC.

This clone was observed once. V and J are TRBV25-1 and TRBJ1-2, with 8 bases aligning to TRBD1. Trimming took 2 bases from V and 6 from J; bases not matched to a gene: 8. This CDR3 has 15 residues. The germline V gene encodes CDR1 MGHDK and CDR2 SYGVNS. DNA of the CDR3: TGTGCCAGCAGTGAAAGGGGCAGGGGGCCCGATGGCTACACCTTC. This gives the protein CASSERGRGPDGYTF.

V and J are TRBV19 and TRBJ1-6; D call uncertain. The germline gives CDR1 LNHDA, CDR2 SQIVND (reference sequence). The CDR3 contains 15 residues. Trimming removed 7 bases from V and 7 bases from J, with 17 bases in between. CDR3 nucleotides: TGTGCCAGTACCCTCGTCGGGAGAGACAATTCACCCCTCCACTTT. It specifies CASTLVGRDNSPLHF.

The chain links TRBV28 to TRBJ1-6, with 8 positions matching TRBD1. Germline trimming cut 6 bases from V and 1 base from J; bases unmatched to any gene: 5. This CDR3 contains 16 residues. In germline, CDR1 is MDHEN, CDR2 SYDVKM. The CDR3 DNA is TGTGCCAGCAGGACAGGGGTTTTTTCCTATAATTCACCCCTCCACTTT. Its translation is CASRTGVFSYNSPLHF.

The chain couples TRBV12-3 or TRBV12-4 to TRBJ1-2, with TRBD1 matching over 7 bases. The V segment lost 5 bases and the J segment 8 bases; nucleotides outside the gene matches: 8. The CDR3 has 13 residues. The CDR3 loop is CASSVDRTRGYTF. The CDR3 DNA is TGTGCCAGCAGTGTGGACAGGACCAGGGGCTACACCTTC.

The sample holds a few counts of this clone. The CDR3 spells CASSLNTGGTNEKLFF. CDR3 DNA sequence: TGTGCCAGCAGTCTCAACACCGGGGGGACTAATGAAAAACTGTTTTTT. This chain joins TRBV28 and TRBJ1-4; possibly TRBD1 for D (5 bases). The CDR3 covers 16 residues. Germline loops: CDR1 MDHEN, CDR2 SYDVKM. Trimming shortened V by 5 bases and J by 2 bases, and 15 bases separated the two germline ends.

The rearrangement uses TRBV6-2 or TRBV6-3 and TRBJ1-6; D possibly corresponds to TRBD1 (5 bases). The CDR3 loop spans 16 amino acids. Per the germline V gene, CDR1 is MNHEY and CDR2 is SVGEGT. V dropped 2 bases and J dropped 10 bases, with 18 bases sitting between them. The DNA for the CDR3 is TGTGCCAGCAGTTACGGCCAGGGAACCTGGGGATCACCCCTCCACTTT. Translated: CASSYGQGTWGSPLHF.

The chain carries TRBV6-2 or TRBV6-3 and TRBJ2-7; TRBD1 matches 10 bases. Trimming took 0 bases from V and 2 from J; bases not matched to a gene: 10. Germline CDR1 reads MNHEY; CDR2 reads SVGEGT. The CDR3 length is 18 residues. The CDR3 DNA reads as TGTGCCAGCAGTTACTCGATTGCGGGACAGGGGTATGCCTACGAGCAGTACTTC. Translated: CASSYSIAGQGYAYEQYF.

In DNA, the CDR3 is TGTGCCATCAGTGACCGGACAGCCACCAACGAGGCTTTCTTT. It translates to CAISDRTATNEAFF. This rearrangement joins TRBV10-3 to TRBJ1-1; a possible D gene is TRBD1 (6 bases). Trimming cost V 3 bases and J 11 bases, with 19 bases left between them. CDR3 length: 14 residues. Germline V gives CDR1 ENHRY, CDR2 SYGVKD.

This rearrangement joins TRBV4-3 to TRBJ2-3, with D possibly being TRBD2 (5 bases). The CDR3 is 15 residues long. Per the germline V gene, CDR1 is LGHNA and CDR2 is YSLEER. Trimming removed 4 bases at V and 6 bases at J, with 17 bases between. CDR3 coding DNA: TGCGCCAGCAGCCTATTTGCGGGCCGACGGGATACGCAGTATTTT. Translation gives CASSLFAGRRDTQYF.

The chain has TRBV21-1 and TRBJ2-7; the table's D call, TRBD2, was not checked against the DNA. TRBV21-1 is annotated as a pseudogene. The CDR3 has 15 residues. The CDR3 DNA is TGTGCCAGCAGCAATAAGAGGCTGAGGGAAGTCGAGCAGTACTTC. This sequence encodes CASSNKRLREVEQYF.

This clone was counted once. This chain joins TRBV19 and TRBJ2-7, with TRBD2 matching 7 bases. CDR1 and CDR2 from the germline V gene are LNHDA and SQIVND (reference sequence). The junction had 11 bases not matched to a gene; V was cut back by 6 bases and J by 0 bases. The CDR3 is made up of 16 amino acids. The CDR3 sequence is CASSPPGGSNSYEQYF. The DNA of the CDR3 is TGTGCCAGTAGCCCCCCGGGGGGTTCAAACTCCTACGAGCAGTACTTC.

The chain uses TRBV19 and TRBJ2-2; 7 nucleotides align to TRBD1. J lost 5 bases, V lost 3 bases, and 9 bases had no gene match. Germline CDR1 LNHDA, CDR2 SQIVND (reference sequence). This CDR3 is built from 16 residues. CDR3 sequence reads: CASSIQRGRGTGELFF. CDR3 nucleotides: TGTGCCAGTAGTATTCAAAGGGGGCGAGGGACCGGGGAGCTGTTTTTT.

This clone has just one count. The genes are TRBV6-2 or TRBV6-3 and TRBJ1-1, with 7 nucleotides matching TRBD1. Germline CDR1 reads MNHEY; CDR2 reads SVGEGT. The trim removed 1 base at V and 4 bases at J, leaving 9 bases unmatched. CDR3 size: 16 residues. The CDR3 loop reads CASSYYFTTGSTEAFF. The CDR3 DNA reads TGTGCCAGCAGTTACTACTTTACGACAGGGTCCACTGAAGCTTTCTTT.

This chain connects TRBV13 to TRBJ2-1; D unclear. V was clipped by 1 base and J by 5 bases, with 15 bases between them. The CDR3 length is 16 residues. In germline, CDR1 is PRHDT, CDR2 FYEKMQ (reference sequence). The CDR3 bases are TGTGCCAGCAGCTTAGATCGCGGCACGACCAACAATGAGCAGTTCTTC. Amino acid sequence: CASSLDRGTTNNEQFF.

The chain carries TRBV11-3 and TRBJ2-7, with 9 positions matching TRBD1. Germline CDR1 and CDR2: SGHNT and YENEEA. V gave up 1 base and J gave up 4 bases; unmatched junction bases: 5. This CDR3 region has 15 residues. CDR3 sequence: CASSLGTGESYEQYF. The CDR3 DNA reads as TGTGCCAGCAGCTTAGGGACAGGGGAATCATACGAGCAGTACTTC.

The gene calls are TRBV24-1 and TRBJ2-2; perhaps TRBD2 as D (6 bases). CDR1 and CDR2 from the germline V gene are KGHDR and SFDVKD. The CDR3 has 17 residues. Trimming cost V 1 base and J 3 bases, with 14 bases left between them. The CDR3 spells CATSDLKEGAYTGELFF. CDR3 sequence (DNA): TGTGCCACCAGTGATTTAAAGGAGGGCGCATACACCGGGGAGCTGTTTTTT.

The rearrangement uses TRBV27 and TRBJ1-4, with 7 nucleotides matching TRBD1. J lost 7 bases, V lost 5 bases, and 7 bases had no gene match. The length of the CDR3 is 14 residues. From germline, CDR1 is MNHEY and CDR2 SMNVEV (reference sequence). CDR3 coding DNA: TGTGCCAGCAGTCCCGGGACAGCATTTGAAAAACTGTTTTTT. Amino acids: CASSPGTAFEKLFF.

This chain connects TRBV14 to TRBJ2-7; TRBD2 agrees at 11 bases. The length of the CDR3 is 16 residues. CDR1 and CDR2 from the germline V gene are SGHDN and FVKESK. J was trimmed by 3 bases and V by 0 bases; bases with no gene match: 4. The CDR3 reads CASSQDYSGRDYEQYF. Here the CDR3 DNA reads TGTGCCAGCAGCCAAGACTATAGCGGGAGGGACTACGAGCAGTACTTC.

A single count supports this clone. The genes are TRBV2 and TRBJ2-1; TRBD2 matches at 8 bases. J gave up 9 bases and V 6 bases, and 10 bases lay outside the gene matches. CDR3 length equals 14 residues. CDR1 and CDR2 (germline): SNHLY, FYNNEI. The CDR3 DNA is TGTGCCAGCAGAACGGCGGGGGGCCATAGTGAGCAGTTCTTC. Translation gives CASRTAGGHSEQFF.

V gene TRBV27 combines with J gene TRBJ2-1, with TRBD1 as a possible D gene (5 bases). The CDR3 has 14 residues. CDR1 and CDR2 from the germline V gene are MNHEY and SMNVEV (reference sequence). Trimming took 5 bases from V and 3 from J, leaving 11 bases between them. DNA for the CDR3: TGTGCCAGCAGTACGACCAGGGACTACAATGAGCAGTTCTTC. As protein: CASSTTRDYNEQFF.

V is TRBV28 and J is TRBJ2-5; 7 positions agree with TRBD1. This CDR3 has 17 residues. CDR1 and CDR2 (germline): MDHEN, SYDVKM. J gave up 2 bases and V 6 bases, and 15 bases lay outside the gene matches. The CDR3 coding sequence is TGTGCCAGCAGCCCTCAACGGACAGGTAGACGTCAAGAGACCCAGTACTTC. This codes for CASSPQRTGRRQETQYF.

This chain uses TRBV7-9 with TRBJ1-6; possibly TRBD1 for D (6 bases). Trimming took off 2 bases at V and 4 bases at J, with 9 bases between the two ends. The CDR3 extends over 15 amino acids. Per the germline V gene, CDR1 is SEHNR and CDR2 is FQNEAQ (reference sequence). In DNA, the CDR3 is TGTGCCAGCAGCTTATCCGGACAGTATAATTCACCCCTCCACTTT. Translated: CASSLSGQYNSPLHF.

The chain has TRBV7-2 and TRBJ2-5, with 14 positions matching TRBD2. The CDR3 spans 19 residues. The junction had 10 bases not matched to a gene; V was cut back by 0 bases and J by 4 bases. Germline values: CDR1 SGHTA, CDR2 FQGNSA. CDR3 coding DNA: TGTGCCAGCAGCTTAGCAGCGGGACTAGCGGGAGTCTTAGGAGAGACCCAGTACTTC. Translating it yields CASSLAAGLAGVLGETQYF.